The present T cell receptor beta chain was sequenced within a study of Graves' ophthalmopathy and Graves' hyperthyroidism. CDR1 is SGHAT, CDR2 FQNNGV, per germline. V was pared by 1 base and J by 4 bases, with 8 bases between. The CDR3 sequence is 14 residues long. Beta-chain TCR CDR3 regions were amplified from RNA transcripts. An initial RT-PCR round employing HTBI primers preceded a second-round multiplex PCR. TCRdb redid the calling of the multiplex PCR reads with MiXCR, one entry per CDR3 protein. Here the sample spans 600,000 to 700,000 distinct CDR3 sequences, roughly two fifths being singletons.

This TCR came from an adult man with Graves' ophthalmopathy. Input material: peripheral blood. The chain carries TRBV11-2 and TRBJ1-3, with D uncertain. CDR3 loop: CASSLVDAGNTIYF. CDR3 coding DNA: TGTGCCAGCAGCTTAGTGGACGCCGGAAACACCATATATTTT.